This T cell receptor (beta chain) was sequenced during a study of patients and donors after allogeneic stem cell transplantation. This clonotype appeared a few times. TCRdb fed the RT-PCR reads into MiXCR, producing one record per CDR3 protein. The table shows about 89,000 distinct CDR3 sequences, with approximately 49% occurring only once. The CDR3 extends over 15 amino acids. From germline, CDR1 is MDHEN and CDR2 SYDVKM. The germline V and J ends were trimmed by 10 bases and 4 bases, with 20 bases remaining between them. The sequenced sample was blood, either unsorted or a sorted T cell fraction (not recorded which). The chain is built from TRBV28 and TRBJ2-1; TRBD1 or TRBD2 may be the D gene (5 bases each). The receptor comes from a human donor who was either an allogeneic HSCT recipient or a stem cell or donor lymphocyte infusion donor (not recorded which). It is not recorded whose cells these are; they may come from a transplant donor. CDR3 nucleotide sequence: TGTGCCACCCGACCCGGGACGGTGGGGTACAATGAGCAGTTCTTC. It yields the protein CATRPGTVGYNEQFF. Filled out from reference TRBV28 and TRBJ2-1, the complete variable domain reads DVKVTQSSRYLVKRTGEKVFLECVQDMDHENMFWYRQDPGLGLRLIYFSYDVKMKEKGDIPEGYSVSREKKERFSLILESASTNQTSMYLCATRPGTVGYNEQFFGPGTRLTVL.